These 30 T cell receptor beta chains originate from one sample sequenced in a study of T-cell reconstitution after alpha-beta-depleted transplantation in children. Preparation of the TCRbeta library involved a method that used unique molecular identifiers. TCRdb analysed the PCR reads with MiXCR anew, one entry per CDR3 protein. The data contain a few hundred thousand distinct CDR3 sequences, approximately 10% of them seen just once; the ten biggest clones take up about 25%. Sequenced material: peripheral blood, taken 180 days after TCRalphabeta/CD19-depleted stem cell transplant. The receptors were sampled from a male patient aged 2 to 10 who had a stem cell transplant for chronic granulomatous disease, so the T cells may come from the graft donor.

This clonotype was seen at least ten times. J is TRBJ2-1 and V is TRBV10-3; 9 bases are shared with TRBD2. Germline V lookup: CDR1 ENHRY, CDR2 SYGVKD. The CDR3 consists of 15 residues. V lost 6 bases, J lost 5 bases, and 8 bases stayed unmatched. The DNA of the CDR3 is TGTGCCATCAGGGGATGGACTAGCGTCAACAATGAGCAGTTCTTC. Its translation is CAIRGWTSVNNEQFF.

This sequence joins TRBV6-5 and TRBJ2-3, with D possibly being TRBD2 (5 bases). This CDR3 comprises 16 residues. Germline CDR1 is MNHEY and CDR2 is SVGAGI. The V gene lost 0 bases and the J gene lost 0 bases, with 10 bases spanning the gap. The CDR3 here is CASSYSSRGSTDTQYF. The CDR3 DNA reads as TGTGCCAGCAGTTACTCTTCTCGGGGTAGCACAGATACGCAGTATTTT.

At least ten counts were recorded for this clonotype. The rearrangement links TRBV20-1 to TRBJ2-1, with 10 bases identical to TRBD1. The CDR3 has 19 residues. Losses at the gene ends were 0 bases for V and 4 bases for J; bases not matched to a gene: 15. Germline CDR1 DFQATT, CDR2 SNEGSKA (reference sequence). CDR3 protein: CSARDLGQTGGQEYNEQFF. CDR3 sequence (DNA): TGCAGTGCTAGAGATTTGGGGCAGACAGGGGGCCAGGAGTACAATGAGCAGTTCTTC.

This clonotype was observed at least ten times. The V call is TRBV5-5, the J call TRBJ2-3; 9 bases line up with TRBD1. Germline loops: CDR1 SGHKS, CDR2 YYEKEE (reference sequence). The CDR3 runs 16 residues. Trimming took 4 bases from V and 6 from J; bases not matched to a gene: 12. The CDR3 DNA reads TGTGCCAGCAGCAGTTGGCCGGGACAGGGTGAGGATACGCAGTATTTT. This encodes CASSSWPGQGEDTQYF.

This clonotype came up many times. The CDR3 DNA sequence: TGTGCCAGCAGTTCTGGGACTGCCATCTATGGCTACACCTTC. This gives the protein CASSSGTAIYGYTF. This chain uses TRBV6-2 or TRBV6-3 with TRBJ1-2; a possible D gene is TRBD1 (5 bases). CDR1 and CDR2 from the germline V gene are MNHEY and SVGEGT. The CDR3 contains 14 residues. The V end lost 4 bases, the J end lost 4 bases, and 13 bases lay between the germline ends.

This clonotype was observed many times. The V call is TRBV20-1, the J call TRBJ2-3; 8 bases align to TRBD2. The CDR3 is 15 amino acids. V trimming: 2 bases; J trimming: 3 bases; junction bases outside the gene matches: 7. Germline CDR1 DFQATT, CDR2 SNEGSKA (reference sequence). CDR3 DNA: TGCAGTGCTAGAAAAGCGGGAGAGGGGACAGATACGCAGTATTTT. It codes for CSARKAGEGTDTQYF.

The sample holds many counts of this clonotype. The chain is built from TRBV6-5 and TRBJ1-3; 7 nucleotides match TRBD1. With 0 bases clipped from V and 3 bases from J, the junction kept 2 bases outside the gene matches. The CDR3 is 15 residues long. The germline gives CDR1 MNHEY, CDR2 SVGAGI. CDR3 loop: CASSYSTGLGNTIYF. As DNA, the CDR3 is TGTGCCAGCAGTTACTCGACAGGGCTTGGAAACACCATATATTTT.

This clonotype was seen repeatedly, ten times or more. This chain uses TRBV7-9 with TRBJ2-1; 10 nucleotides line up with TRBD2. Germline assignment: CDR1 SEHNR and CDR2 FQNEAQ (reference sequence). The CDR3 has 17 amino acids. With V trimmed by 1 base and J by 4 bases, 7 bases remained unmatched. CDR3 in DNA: TGTGCCAGCAGCTTAGAGGCTAGCGGGGGCCTGTACAATGAGCAGTTCTTC. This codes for CASSLEASGGLYNEQFF.

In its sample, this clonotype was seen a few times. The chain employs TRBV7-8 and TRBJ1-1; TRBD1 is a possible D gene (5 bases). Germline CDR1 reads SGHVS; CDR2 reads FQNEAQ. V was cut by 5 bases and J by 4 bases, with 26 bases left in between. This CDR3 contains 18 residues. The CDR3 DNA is TGTGCCAGCAGCCTCTTTGGCAGGGTGACAGTCGTGGGCACTGAAGCTTTCTTT. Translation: CASSLFGRVTVVGTEAFF.

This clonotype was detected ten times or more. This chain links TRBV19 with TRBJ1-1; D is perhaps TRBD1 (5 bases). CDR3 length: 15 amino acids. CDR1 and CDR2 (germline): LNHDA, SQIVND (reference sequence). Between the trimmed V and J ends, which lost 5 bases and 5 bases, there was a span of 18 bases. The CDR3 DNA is TGTGCCAGTAGTCTACAAACCGGGGGGGAAACTGAAGCTTTCTTT. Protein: CASSLQTGGETEAFF.

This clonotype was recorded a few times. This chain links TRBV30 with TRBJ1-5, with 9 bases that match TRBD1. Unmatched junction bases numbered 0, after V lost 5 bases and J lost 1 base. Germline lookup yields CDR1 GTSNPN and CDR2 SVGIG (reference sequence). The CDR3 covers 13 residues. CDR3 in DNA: TGTGCCTGGGACAGGGGGAGCAATCAGCCCCAGCATTTT. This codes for CAWDRGSNQPQHF.

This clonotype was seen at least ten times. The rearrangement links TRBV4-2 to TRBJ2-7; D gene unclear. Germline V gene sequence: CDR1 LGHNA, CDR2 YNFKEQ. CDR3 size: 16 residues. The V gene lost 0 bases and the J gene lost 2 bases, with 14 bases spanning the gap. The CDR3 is CASSQDALTPTYEQYF. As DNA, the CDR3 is TGTGCCAGCAGCCAAGATGCCCTGACGCCAACCTACGAGCAGTACTTC.

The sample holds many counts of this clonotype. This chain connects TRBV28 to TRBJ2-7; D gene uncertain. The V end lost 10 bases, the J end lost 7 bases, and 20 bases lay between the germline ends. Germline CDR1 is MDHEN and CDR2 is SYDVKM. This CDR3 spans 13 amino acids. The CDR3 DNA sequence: TGTGCCACCATCTCAAACTCAAGGGCGGAGCAGTACTTC. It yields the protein CATISNSRAEQYF.

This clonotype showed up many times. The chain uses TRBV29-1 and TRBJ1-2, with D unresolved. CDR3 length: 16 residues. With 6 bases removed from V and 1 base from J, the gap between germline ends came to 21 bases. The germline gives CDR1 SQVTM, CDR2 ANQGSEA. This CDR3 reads CSVGGVSVNLNYGYTF. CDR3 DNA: TGCAGCGTCGGTGGGGTCAGCGTTAATCTTAACTATGGCTACACCTTC.

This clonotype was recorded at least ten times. CDR3 sequence (DNA): TGTGCCAGCAGTGTTTCCCCCGCTGCAACTGGAAACACCATATATTTT. It codes for CASSVSPAATGNTIYF. V usage is TRBV2 and J usage is TRBJ1-3; D is ambiguous. Germline V gives CDR1 SNHLY, CDR2 FYNNEI. This CDR3 comprises 16 residues. Trimming removed 4 bases from V and 2 bases from J, with 15 bases in between.

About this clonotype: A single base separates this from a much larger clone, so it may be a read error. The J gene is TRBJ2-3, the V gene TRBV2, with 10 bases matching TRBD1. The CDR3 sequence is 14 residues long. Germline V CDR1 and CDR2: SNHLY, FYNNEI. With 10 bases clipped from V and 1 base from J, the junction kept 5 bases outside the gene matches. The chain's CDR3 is CAIRQGAGTDTQYF. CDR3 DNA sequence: TGTGCCATCAGACAGGGGGCTGGCACAGATACGCAGTATTTT.

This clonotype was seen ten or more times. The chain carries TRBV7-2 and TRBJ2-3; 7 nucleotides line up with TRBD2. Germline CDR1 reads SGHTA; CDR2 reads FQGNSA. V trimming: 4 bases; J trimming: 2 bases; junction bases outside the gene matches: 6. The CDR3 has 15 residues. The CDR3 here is CASSSIGRATDTQYF. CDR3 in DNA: TGTGCCAGCAGCTCGATTGGGAGGGCCACAGATACGCAGTATTTT.

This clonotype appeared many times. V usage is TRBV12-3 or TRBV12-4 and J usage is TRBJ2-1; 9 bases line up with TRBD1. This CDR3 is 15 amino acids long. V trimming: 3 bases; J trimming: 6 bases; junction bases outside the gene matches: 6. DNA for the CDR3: TGTGCCAGCAGTTTTTACAGGGGGCTATTCAATGAGCAGTTCTTC. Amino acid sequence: CASSFYRGLFNEQFF.

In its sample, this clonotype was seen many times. CDR3 coding DNA: TGCAGTGCTAGTGGGGGTGGGGCGGTGAGCTCCTACAATGAGCAGTTCTTC. Translating it yields CSASGGGAVSSYNEQFF. J is TRBJ2-1 and V is TRBV20-1; the D call may be TRBD1 or TRBD2 (5 bases each). Trimming cost V 3 bases and J 0 bases, with 18 bases left between them. This CDR3 spans 17 amino acids. Germline CDR1 is DFQATT and CDR2 is SNEGSKA (reference sequence).

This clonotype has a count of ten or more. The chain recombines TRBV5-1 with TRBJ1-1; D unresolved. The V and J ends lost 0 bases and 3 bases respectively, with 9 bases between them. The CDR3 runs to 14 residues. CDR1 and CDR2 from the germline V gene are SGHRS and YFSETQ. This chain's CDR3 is CASSLGAGHTEAFF. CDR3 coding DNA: TGCGCCAGCAGCTTGGGGGCAGGTCACACTGAAGCTTTCTTT.

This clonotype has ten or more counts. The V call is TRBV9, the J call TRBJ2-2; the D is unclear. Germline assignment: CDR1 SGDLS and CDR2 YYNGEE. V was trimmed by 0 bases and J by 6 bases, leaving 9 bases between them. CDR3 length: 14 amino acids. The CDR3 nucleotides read TGTGCCAGCAGCGTAGACTCCTATCCCGGGGAGCTGTTTTTT. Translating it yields CASSVDSYPGELFF.

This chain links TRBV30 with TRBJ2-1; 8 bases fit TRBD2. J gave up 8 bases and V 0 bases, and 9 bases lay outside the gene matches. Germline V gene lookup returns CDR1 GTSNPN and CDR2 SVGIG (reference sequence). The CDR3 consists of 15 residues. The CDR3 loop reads CAWSVRGRLAHEQFF. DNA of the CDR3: TGTGCCTGGAGTGTTCGGGGGCGACTAGCGCATGAGCAGTTCTTC.

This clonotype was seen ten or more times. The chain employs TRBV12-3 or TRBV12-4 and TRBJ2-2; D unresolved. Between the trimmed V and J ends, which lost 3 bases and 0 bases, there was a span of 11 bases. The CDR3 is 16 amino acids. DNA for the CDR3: TGTGCCAGCAGTTTCTGGTGGCTTACGAACACCGGGGAGCTGTTTTTT. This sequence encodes CASSFWWLTNTGELFF.

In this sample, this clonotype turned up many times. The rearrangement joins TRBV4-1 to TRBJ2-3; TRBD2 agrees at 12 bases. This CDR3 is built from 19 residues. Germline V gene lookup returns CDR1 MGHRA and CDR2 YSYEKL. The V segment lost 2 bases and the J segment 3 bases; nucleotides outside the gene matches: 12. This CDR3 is CASSQPDTAGLAGTDTQYF. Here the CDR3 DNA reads TGCGCCAGCAGCCAACCGGACACAGCCGGACTAGCGGGAACAGATACGCAGTATTTT.

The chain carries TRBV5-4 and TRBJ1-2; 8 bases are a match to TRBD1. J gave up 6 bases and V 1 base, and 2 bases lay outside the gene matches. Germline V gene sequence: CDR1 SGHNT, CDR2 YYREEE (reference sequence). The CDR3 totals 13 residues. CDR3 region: CASSLQDRDGYTF. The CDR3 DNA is TGTGCCAGCAGCTTGCAGGACAGGGATGGCTACACCTTC.

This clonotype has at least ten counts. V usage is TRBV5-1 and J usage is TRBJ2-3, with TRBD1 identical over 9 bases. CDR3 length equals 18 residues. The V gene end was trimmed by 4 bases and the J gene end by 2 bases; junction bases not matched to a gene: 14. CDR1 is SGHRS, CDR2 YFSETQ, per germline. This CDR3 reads CASSRGQGSNLITDTQYF. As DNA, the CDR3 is TGCGCCAGCAGCCGCGGACAGGGGTCGAATCTTATCACAGATACGCAGTATTTT.

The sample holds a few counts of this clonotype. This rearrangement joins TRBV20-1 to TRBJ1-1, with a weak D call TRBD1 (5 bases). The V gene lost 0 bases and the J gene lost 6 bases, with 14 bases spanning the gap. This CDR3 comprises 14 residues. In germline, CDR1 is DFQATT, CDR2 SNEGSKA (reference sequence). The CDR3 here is CSARDFGRVAEAFF. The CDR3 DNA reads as TGCAGTGCTAGAGATTTTGGCAGGGTCGCTGAAGCTTTCTTT.

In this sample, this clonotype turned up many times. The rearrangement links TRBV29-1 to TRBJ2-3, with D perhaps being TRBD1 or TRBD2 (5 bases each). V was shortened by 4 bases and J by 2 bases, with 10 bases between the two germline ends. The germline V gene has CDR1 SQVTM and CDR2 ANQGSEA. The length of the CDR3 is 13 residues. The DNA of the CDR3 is TGCAGCGTTGTAAGCGGACACACAGATACGCAGTATTTT. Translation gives CSVVSGHTDTQYF.

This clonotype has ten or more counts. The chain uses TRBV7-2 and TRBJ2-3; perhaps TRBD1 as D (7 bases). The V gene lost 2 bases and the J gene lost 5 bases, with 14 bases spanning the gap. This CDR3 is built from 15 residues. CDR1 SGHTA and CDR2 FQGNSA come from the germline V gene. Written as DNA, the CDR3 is TGTGCCAGCAGCTTACGTGGAGGGGGCTTAGATACGCAGTATTTT. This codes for CASSLRGGGLDTQYF.

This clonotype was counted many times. Here the CDR3 reads CASSLSRVYF. The CDR3 DNA sequence: TGTGCCAGCAGTTTGAGTAGAGTGTATTTT. The V call is TRBV12-3 or TRBV12-4, the J call TRBJ2-3; D remains unclear. The V gene lost 3 bases and the J gene lost 14 bases, with 9 bases spanning the gap. The CDR3 extends over 10 amino acids.